The 32 T cell receptor beta chains in this list originate from one sample, sequenced in a study of blood T cell repertoires in COVID-19. TCRdb keeps only in-frame clones here, not all; method: immunoSEQ multiplex PCR. This sample carries 55,000 to 70,000 clones, around 85% of them seen once, and the ten largest clones take roughly 8.8%. Sequenced sample: peripheral blood. These receptors came from an older woman with active COVID-19.

CDR3 sequence reads: CASSLHRTSYNEQFF. Written as DNA, the CDR3 is TGTGCCAGCAGCCTACACAGAACCTCCTACAATGAGCAGTTCTTC. The chain joins TRBV3-1 (or the pseudogene TRBV3-2) to TRBJ2-1; D call uncertain. The CDR3 is 15 amino acids. CDR1 and CDR2 (germline): LGHDT, YNNKEL (reference sequence). The germline V and J ends were trimmed by 4 bases and 0 bases, with 10 bases remaining between them.

This rearrangement joins TRBV3-1 (or the pseudogene TRBV3-2) to TRBJ2-3; TRBD2 aligns across 13 bases. This CDR3 comprises 18 residues. Looked up from germline, CDR1 is LGHDT and CDR2 is YNNKEL (reference sequence). The trim removed 1 base at V and 5 bases at J, leaving 9 bases unmatched. CDR3 sequence (DNA): TGTGCCAGCAGCCAAGGCAGGACTAGCGGGAGAACGAGAGATACGCAGTATTTT. Residues: CASSQGRTSGRTRDTQYF.

The V call is TRBV7-3, the J call TRBJ2-2; 7 bases are a match to TRBD1. From germline, CDR1 is SGHTA and CDR2 FQGTGA. V was clipped by 7 bases and J by 0 bases; unmatched bases: 2. The CDR3 loop spans 14 amino acids. This CDR3 is CASTTGPNTGELFF. CDR3 bases: TGTGCCAGCACGACAGGGCCGAACACCGGGGAGCTGTTTTTT. The whole variable domain, filled in from reference TRBV7-3 and TRBJ2-2, reads GAGVSQTPSNKVTEKGKYVELRCDPISGHTALYWYRQSLGQGPEFLIYFQGTGAADDSGLPNDRFFAVRPEGSVSTLKIQRTERGDSAVYLCASTTGPNTGELFFGEGSRLTVL.

This chain uses TRBV19 with TRBJ2-5; TRBD1 agrees at 7 bases. The CDR3 sequence is 13 residues long. With 4 bases clipped from V and 5 bases from J, the junction kept 4 bases outside the gene matches. The germline V gene encodes CDR1 LNHDA and CDR2 SQIVND (reference sequence). The CDR3 loop is CASSKGARETQYF. The DNA of the CDR3 is TGTGCCAGTAGTAAGGGGGCTAGGGAGACCCAGTACTTC.

This sequence joins TRBV7-3 and TRBJ2-3, with TRBD1 as a possible D gene (6 bases). The CDR3 is made up of 13 amino acids. Germline V lookup: CDR1 SGHTA, CDR2 FQGTGA. V gave up 8 bases and J gave up 2 bases, with 11 bases separating them. Here the CDR3 DNA reads TGTGCCAGCCCGGGACATAACACAGATACGCAGTATTTT. Protein product: CASPGHNTDTQYF. Complete variable domain (other parts from reference TRBV7-3 and TRBJ2-3): GAGVSQTPSNKVTEKGKYVELRCDPISGHTALYWYRQSLGQGPEFLIYFQGTGAADDSGLPNDRFFAVRPEGSVSTLKIQRTERGDSAVYLCASPGHNTDTQYFGPGTRLTVL.

The V call is TRBV2, the J call TRBJ1-1; a possible D gene is TRBD1 (5 bases). The length of the CDR3 is 13 residues. Trimming cost V 7 bases and J 0 bases, with 9 bases left between them. Germline V gene data show CDR1 as SNHLY and CDR2 as FYNNEI. DNA for the CDR3: TGTGCCAGCAAGGTCAGGGTGAACACTGAAGCTTTCTTT. Protein: CASKVRVNTEAFF.

The gene calls are TRBV7-2 and TRBJ1-3; D gene uncertain. The CDR3 consists of 14 residues. The V gene lost 3 bases and the J gene lost 0 bases, with 6 bases spanning the gap. Germline values: CDR1 SGHTA, CDR2 FQGNSA. The CDR3 here is CASSFGGSGNTIYF. The CDR3 DNA reads as TGTGCCAGCAGCTTCGGCGGCTCTGGAAACACCATATATTTT. The whole variable domain, filled in from reference TRBV7-2 and TRBJ1-3, reads GAGVSQSPSNKVTEKGKDVELRCDPISGHTALYWYRQSLGQGLEFLIYFQGNSAPDKSGLPSDRFSAERTGGSVSTLTIQRTQQEDSAVYLCASSFGGSGNTIYFGEGSWLTVV.

The J gene is TRBJ1-4, the V gene TRBV27; D is unresolved. V lost 2 bases, J lost 2 bases, and 21 bases lay in between. CDR1 and CDR2 from the germline V gene are MNHEY and SMNVEV (reference sequence). This CDR3 has 19 residues. The CDR3 sequence is CASSLKSGQSRGTNEKLFF. DNA of the CDR3: TGTGCCAGCAGTTTAAAAAGCGGCCAAAGCAGAGGTACTAATGAAAAACTGTTTTTT.

This chain uses TRBV6-6 with TRBJ1-2; 9 bases are shared with TRBD1. V lost 7 bases and J lost 3; bases outside the gene matches: 6. Germline CDR1 is MNHNY and CDR2 is SVGAGI (reference sequence). This CDR3 has 14 amino acids. As DNA, the CDR3 is TGTGCCAGCAACCAACGGGACAGGGACTATGGCTACACCTTC. It encodes CASNQRDRDYGYTF.

This clone was seen once. V is TRBV18 and J is TRBJ2-6, with D uncertain. The germline V and J ends were trimmed by 3 bases and 0 bases, with 9 bases remaining between them. The CDR3 extends over 16 amino acids. In germline, CDR1 is KGHSH, CDR2 LQKENI. CDR3 DNA: TGTGCCAGCTCACCGGGCCTTTCCTCTGGGGCCAACGTCCTGACTTTC. It encodes CASSPGLSSGANVLTF.

This chain links TRBV6-6 with TRBJ2-5; 10 nucleotides agree with TRBD1. Germline assignment: CDR1 MNHNY and CDR2 SVGAGI (reference sequence). The CDR3 runs to 14 residues. V gave up 5 bases and J gave up 4 bases; unmatched junction bases: 4. CDR3: CASSLDRGLETQYF. CDR3 DNA: TGTGCCAGCAGTCTCGACAGGGGGCTAGAGACCCAGTACTTC.

V usage is TRBV6-5 and J usage is TRBJ2-7; 10 bases agree with TRBD1. Germline assignment: CDR1 MNHEY and CDR2 SVGAGI. The junction had 2 bases not matched to a gene; V was cut back by 0 bases and J by 6 bases. There are 14 residues in the CDR3. CDR3 in DNA: TGTGCCAGCAGTTACTCCTGGACAGGGGGCGAGCAGTACTTC. It codes for CASSYSWTGGEQYF.

The V call is TRBV7-2, the J call TRBJ2-7; TRBD2 matches at 8 bases. The CDR3 extends over 14 amino acids. CDR1 is SGHTA and CDR2 is FQGNSA in the germline V gene. With V trimmed by 5 bases and J by 4 bases, 7 bases remained unmatched. The CDR3 bases are TGTGCCAGCAGCATATTAGCGGGGAGTTACGAGCAGTACTTC. Its protein is CASSILAGSYEQYF.

The count of this clone is one. The V call is TRBV15, the J call TRBJ1-1, with D tentatively TRBD1 (5 bases). Germline values: CDR1 LNHNV, CDR2 YYDKDF (reference sequence). The CDR3 runs to 15 residues. V lost 0 bases and J 4 bases, leaving 12 bases between the germline ends. The CDR3 protein is CATSRDGRGGTEAFF. The CDR3 coding sequence is TGTGCCACCAGCAGAGATGGAAGGGGAGGCACTGAAGCTTTCTTT.

The V call is TRBV11-1, the J call TRBJ2-5, with D perhaps matching TRBD2 (5 bases). The length of the CDR3 is 14 residues. V was trimmed by 2 bases and J by 1 base, leaving 8 bases between them. Looked up from germline, CDR1 is SGHAT and CDR2 is FQDESV (reference sequence). CDR3 sequence reads: CASSLMRAQETQYF. The DNA for the CDR3 is TGTGCCAGCAGCTTAATGAGGGCCCAAGAGACCCAGTACTTC.

This chain uses TRBV7-3 with TRBJ2-1, with 8 positions matching TRBD2. Germline values: CDR1 SGHTA, CDR2 FQGTGA. V shed 4 bases, J shed 7 bases, and the junction held 9 bases outside the gene matches. CDR3 size: 15 residues. For the CDR3, the DNA is TGTGCCAGCAGCTCCAGCGGGAGAGCGTGGAATGAGCAGTTCTTC. Its translation: CASSSSGRAWNEQFF.

The chain recombines TRBV15 with TRBJ2-5; 7 bases fit TRBD2. V lost 0 bases, J lost 5 bases, and 3 bases stayed unmatched. CDR1 is LNHNV and CDR2 is YYDKDF in the germline V gene (reference sequence). The CDR3 is 14 amino acids. CDR3 loop: CATSRERGWETQYF. In nucleotides, the CDR3 is TGTGCCACCAGCAGAGAGCGGGGGTGGGAGACCCAGTACTTC. Combining the CDR3 with reference TRBV15 and TRBJ2-5 gives the whole variable domain DAMVIQNPRYQVTQFGKPVTLSCSQTLNHNVMYWYQQKSSQAPKLLFHYYDKDFNNEADTPDNFQSRRPNTSFCFLDIRSPGLGDTAMYLCATSRERGWETQYFGPGTRLLVL.

The chain is built from TRBV28 and TRBJ2-7; D perhaps matches TRBD2 (5 bases). The germline V gene has CDR1 MDHEN and CDR2 SYDVKM. Trimming left V 6 bases short and J 0 bases short, with 18 bases between. The CDR3 length is 16 residues. The CDR3 nucleotides are TGTGCCAGCAGCCCCCCCTCTAGCCCAAGCTCCTACGAGCAGTACTTC. This encodes CASSPPSSPSSYEQYF.

The chain uses TRBV7-2 and TRBJ2-1; TRBD2 matches at 7 bases. With V trimmed by 1 base and J by 7 bases, 7 bases remained unmatched. The germline CDR1 and CDR2 sequences are SGHTA and FQGNSA. The CDR3 has 15 amino acids. The DNA of the CDR3 is TGTGCCAGCAGCTTAGTCTGGCGGGAGCGGAATGAGCAGTTCTTC. Its translation: CASSLVWRERNEQFF.

J is TRBJ2-7 and V is TRBV5-1; 9 bases agree with TRBD1. In germline, CDR1 is SGHRS, CDR2 YFSETQ. Trimming at V came to 0 bases and at J to 5 bases, leaving 6 bases not matched to a gene. The CDR3 covers 15 residues. CDR3 amino acids: CASSLGSTGGNEQYF. CDR3 coding DNA: TGCGCCAGCAGCTTGGGTAGTACAGGGGGCAACGAGCAGTACTTC.

This chain links TRBV5-1 with TRBJ2-7, with TRBD1 matching over 7 bases. Germline CDR1 is SGHRS and CDR2 is YFSETQ. The CDR3 has 15 amino acids. The V gene end was trimmed by 5 bases and the J gene end by 6 bases; junction bases not matched to a gene: 14. The CDR3 DNA reads TGCGCCAGCAGATTGACCGGGACAGCTAATTCCGAGCAGTACTTC. This gives the protein CASRLTGTANSEQYF.

The chain recombines TRBV3-1 (or the pseudogene TRBV3-2) with TRBJ2-3; 8 bases map to TRBD2. Germline assignment: CDR1 LGHDT and CDR2 YNNKEL (reference sequence). The CDR3 is 12 residues long. V dropped 4 bases and J dropped 14; count of bases not matched to a gene: 8. The CDR3 spells CASSPLSGARYF. The CDR3 nucleotides are TGTGCCAGCAGCCCTCTTAGCGGGGCCCGGTATTTT.

This clone appeared a single time. The rearrangement joins TRBV9 to TRBJ1-1, with TRBD1 as a possible D gene (5 bases). The length of the CDR3 is 12 residues. Trimming took off 4 bases at V and 6 bases at J, with 10 bases between the two ends. Germline loops: CDR1 SGDLS, CDR2 YYNGEE. The CDR3 loop reads CASSSRVSEAFF. Here the CDR3 DNA reads TGTGCCAGCAGCTCCAGGGTGTCTGAAGCTTTCTTT.

The V and J genes are TRBV10-3 and TRBJ2-1, with D possibly TRBD1 on 5 matching bases. CDR1 is ENHRY, CDR2 SYGVKD, per germline. Trimming took off 7 bases at V and 2 bases at J, with 6 bases between the two ends. There are 12 residues in the CDR3. CDR3 sequence: CAIKGTYNEQFF. For the CDR3, the DNA is TGTGCCATCAAGGGGACCTACAATGAGCAGTTCTTC.

The V gene is TRBV6-6, the J gene TRBJ1-5; D is uncertain. Germline V gives CDR1 MNHNY, CDR2 SVGAGI (reference sequence). Trimming stripped 6 bases from V and 6 bases from J, with 18 bases between. This CDR3 spans 15 amino acids. For the CDR3, the DNA is TGTGCCAGCAGCACACCGAAGACGGGAAGTCAGCCCCAGCATTTT. This gives the protein CASSTPKTGSQPQHF.

This rearrangement joins TRBV6-2 or TRBV6-3 to TRBJ2-1; 7 bases line up with TRBD2. With 5 bases clipped from V and 5 bases from J, the junction kept 18 bases outside the gene matches. CDR3 length: 18 amino acids. Germline CDR1 reads MNHEY; CDR2 reads SVGEGT. In nucleotides, the CDR3 is TGTGCCAGCAGTCCGCGGGGAGCGGGAAGGGCGAGGGACAATGAGCAGTTCTTC. This sequence encodes CASSPRGAGRARDNEQFF.

This clone came up once. The V gene is TRBV9, the J gene TRBJ2-2; D remains ambiguous. The CDR3 loop spans 15 amino acids. The germline V gene encodes CDR1 SGDLS and CDR2 YYNGEE. V lost 0 bases, J lost 5 bases, and 11 bases lay in between. CDR3 region: CASSVGAVWTGELFF. The CDR3 DNA reads as TGTGCCAGCAGCGTAGGTGCGGTATGGACCGGGGAGCTGTTTTTT. The complete variable domain, with remaining parts taken from reference TRBV9 and TRBJ2-2, reads DSGVTQTPKHLITATGQRVTLRCSPRSGDLSVYWYQQSLDQGLQFLIQYYNGEERAKGNILERFSAQQFPDLHSELNLSSLELGDSALYFCASSVGAVWTGELFFGEGSRLTVL.

This clone occurred a few times. The chain couples TRBV10-3 to TRBJ2-7; 10 nucleotides align to TRBD2. There are 16 residues in the CDR3. V was clipped by 7 bases and J by 3 bases; unmatched bases: 12. Germline V gene sequence: CDR1 ENHRY, CDR2 SYGVKD. The CDR3 loop reads CAITLGGLAEGYEQYF. The CDR3 DNA follows: TGTGCCATCACCTTGGGAGGACTAGCGGAAGGCTACGAGCAGTACTTC.

The CDR3 region has the DNA TGTGCCAGCAGCTATCCCACTAGCGGGAGGGCCGAGGAGACCCAGTACTTC. Amino acids: CASSYPTSGRAEETQYF. The rearrangement joins TRBV6-2 or TRBV6-3 to TRBJ2-5; 13 bases agree with TRBD2. The germline V gene has CDR1 MNHEY and CDR2 SVGEGT. The junction had 12 bases not matched to a gene; V was cut back by 6 bases and J by 5 bases. The CDR3 contains 17 residues.

V usage is TRBV4-1 and J usage is TRBJ2-6, with D unresolved. This CDR3 is 16 amino acids long. The germline CDR1 and CDR2 sequences are MGHRA and YSYEKL. The V gene lost 1 base and the J gene lost 0 bases, with 7 bases spanning the gap. CDR3 region: CASSQVGGSGANVLTF. CDR3 coding DNA: TGCGCCAGCAGCCAAGTAGGCGGCTCTGGGGCCAACGTCCTGACTTTC.

The V gene is TRBV5-6, the J gene TRBJ2-1; weak D call: TRBD2 (6 bases). Trimming shortened V by 3 bases and J by 3 bases, and 13 bases separated the two germline ends. From germline, CDR1 is SGHDT and CDR2 YYEEEE. The CDR3 is 15 residues long. In nucleotides, the CDR3 is TGTGCCAGCAGCTCGGCGACTAGAAGCTACAATGAGCAGTTCTTC. Its translation: CASSSATRSYNEQFF.

The genes are TRBV18 and TRBJ2-7, with D possibly matching TRBD1 (5 bases). V lost 2 bases and J 2 bases, leaving 13 bases between the germline ends. This CDR3 has 15 amino acids. Germline CDR1 is KGHSH and CDR2 is LQKENI. CDR3 DNA: TGTGCCAGCTCACCAGTCTTGGGCAGGGCCTACGAGCAGTACTTC. Protein sequence: CASSPVLGRAYEQYF.